The 7 T cell receptor beta chains given below trace back to one sample, sequenced in a study of sequential checkpoint blockade in melanoma. Only in-frame clones appear in the TCRdb table, and some are missing; sequencing was by immunoSEQ multiplex PCR. The sample lists some 20,000 clones; around four fifths were seen once. This sample's treatment: randomized to nivolumab then ipilimumab (arm A) or the reverse (arm B). The sequencing here drew on CD8+ T cells sorted from blood (inferred from file names), taken from a patient given nivolumab and ipilimumab in sequence. The source of these receptors is a human donor with melanoma.

The chain joins TRBV5-6 to TRBJ2-7, with TRBD1 matching 7 bases. The CDR3 is 14 residues long. The V segment lost 0 bases and the J segment 2 bases; nucleotides outside the gene matches: 2. CDR1 is SGHDT and CDR2 is YYEEEE in the germline V gene. This chain's CDR3 is CASSLGQGAYEQYF. The CDR3 DNA is TGTGCCAGCAGCTTGGGGCAGGGGGCCTACGAGCAGTACTTC.

This chain links TRBV6-4 with TRBJ2-2; D is possibly TRBD2 (6 bases). Germline lookup yields CDR1 MRHNA and CDR2 SNTAGT. The V and J ends lost 4 bases and 1 base respectively, with 19 bases between them. This CDR3 spans 18 amino acids. CDR3 nucleotide sequence: TGTGCCAGCAGTGCAGGGTTGAGTAGCGGAGTGAACACCGGGGAGCTGTTTTTT. As protein: CASSAGLSSGVNTGELFF.

This chain connects TRBV7-9 to TRBJ1-1, with a tentative D call TRBD1 (5 bases). The CDR3 covers 14 residues. Trimming shortened V by 4 bases and J by 5 bases, and 14 bases separated the two germline ends. Germline CDR1 is SEHNR and CDR2 is FQNEAQ (reference sequence). The CDR3 protein is CASSSTGGETEAFF. CDR3 nucleotides: TGTGCCAGCAGCTCCACGGGAGGGGAGACTGAAGCTTTCTTT.

Comments on this clone: The same CDR3 also results from other DNA sequences found in this sample. The chain combines TRBV7-9 with TRBJ2-7, with 9 positions matching TRBD1. CDR1 and CDR2 (germline): SEHNR, FQNEAQ (reference sequence). The CDR3 spans 14 residues. J gave up 3 bases and V 5 bases, and 5 bases lay outside the gene matches. The CDR3 DNA reads as TGTGCCAGCAGCGACCGGGACAGGGACTACGAGCAGTACTTC. Its protein is CASSDRDRDYEQYF.

The chain combines TRBV15 with TRBJ2-2; TRBD2 matches at 8 bases. Germline-derived CDR1 and CDR2 are LNHNV and YYDKDF (reference sequence). The CDR3 loop spans 15 amino acids. V was pared by 5 bases and J by 5 bases, with 7 bases of the junction left unmatched. CDR3 bases: TGTGCCACCAGCTCGGGGACTAGGCCTACCGGGGAGCTGTTTTTT. Protein product: CATSSGTRPTGELFF.

The chain uses TRBV28 and TRBJ2-6, with TRBD2 matching 12 bases. This CDR3 region has 19 residues. The trim removed 2 bases at V and 0 bases at J, leaving 5 bases unmatched. The V gene's germline CDR1 is MDHEN and CDR2 SYDVKM. The DNA of the CDR3 is TGTGCCAGCAGTTTAACGCTAGCGGGAGGGATCTCTGGGGCCAACGTCCTGACTTTC. As protein: CASSLTLAGGISGANVLTF. Combining the CDR3 with reference TRBV28 and TRBJ2-6 gives the whole variable domain DVKVTQSSRYLVKRTGEKVFLECVQDMDHENMFWYRQDPGLGLRLIYFSYDVKMKEKGDIPEGYSVSREKKERFSLILESASTNQTSMYLCASSLTLAGGISGANVLTFGAGSRLTVL.

This clone was seen more than once but under ten times. V usage is TRBV9 and J usage is TRBJ1-5; 8 nucleotides line up with TRBD1. Germline CDR1 reads SGDLS; CDR2 reads YYNGEE. The V and J ends lost 0 bases and 4 bases, in that order; junction bases with no gene match: 9. The length of the CDR3 is 17 residues. The CDR3 is CASSVAPDRGSNQPQHF. CDR3 in DNA: TGTGCCAGCAGCGTAGCCCCCGACAGGGGAAGTAATCAGCCCCAGCATTTT.